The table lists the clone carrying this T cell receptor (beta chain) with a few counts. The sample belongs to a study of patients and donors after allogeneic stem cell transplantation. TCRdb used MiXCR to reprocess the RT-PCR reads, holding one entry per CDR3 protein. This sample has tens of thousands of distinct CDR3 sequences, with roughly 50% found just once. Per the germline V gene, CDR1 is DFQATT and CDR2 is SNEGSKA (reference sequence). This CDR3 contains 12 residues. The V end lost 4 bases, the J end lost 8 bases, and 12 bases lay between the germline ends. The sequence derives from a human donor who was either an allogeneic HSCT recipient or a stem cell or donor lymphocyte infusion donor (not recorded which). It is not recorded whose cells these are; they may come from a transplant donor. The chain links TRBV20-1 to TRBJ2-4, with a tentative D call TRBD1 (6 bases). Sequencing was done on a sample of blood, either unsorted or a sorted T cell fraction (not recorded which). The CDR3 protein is CSANRVGDIQYF. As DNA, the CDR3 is TGCAGTGCTAACAGGGTTGGGGACATTCAGTACTTC.